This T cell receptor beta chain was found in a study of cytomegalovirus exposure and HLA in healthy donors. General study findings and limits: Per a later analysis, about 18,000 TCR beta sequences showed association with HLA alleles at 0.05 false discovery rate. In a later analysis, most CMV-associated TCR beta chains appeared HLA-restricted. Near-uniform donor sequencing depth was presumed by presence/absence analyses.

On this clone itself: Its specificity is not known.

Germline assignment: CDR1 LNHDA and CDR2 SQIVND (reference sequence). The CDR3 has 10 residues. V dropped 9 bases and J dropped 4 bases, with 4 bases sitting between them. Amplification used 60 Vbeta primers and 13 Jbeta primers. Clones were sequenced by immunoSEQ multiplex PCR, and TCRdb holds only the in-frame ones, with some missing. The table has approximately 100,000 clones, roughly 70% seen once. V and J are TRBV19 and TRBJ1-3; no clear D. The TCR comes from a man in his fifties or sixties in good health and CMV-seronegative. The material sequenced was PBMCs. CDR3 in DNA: TGTGCCAGCCTGGGAAACACCATATATTTT. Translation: CASLGNTIYF.